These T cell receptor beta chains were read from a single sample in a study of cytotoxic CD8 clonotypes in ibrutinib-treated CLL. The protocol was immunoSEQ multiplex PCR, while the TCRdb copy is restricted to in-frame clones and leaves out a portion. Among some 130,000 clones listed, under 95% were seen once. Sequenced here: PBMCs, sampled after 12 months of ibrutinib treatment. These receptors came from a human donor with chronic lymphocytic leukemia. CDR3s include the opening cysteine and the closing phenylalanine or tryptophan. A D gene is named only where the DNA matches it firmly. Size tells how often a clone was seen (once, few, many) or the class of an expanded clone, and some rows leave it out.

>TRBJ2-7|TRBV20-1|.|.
TGCAGTGCCCTGAGTTACGAGCAGTACTTC
CSALSYEQYF
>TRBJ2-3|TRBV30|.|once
TGTGCCTGGAGCCCCGGGACTCCTATAGCAGATACGCAGTATTTT
CAWSPGTPIADTQYF
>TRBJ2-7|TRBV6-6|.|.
TGTGCCAGCAGTTACGGCGGAAGTTTCTGGGACGAGCAGTACTTC
CASSYGGSFWDEQYF
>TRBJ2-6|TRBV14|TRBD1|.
TGTGCCAGCAGCCAAGGGACTCACGGGGACAGTTGTTTC
CASSQGTHGDSCF
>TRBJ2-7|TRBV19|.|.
TGTGCCAGTAGCAACAGGGTTACCGAGCAGTACTTC
CASSNRVTEQYF
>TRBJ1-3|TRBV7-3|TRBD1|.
TGTGCCAGCAGCTTTCAGGGGGGCTCTGGAAACACCATATATTTT
CASSFQGGSGNTIYF
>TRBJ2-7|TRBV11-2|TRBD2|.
TGTGCCAGCAGCTTAGGGGGGGGTAACTACGAGCAGTACTTC
CASSLGGGNYEQYF
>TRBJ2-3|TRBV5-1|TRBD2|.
TGCGCCAGCAGCTTGGTGGCTAGCGGGCCTAGTGGGACAGATACGCAGTATTTT
CASSLVASGPSGTDTQYF
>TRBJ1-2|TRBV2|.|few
TGTGCCAGCAATGGACAGAGGACTGACTATGGCTACACCTTC
CASNGQRTDYGYTF
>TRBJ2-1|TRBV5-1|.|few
TGCGCCAGCAGCTTGGCCTCGGCGGGGTCGGGGGAGCAGTTCTTC
CASSLASAGSGEQFF